Following are 11 T cell receptor beta chains from one sample sequenced in a study of blood T cell repertoires in COVID-19. Repertoires were generated with immunoSEQ multiplex PCR, while TCRdb's copy carries only in-frame clones and drops some. The table has hundreds of thousands of clones, 70% to 90% seen once. The sequenced sample consisted of peripheral blood. The origin of the receptors is a woman aged 25 to 45 with active or convalescent COVID-19.

This clone was seen a single time. The genes are TRBV2 and TRBJ2-7, with 14 bases identical to TRBD2. V lost 7 bases, J lost 6 bases, and 5 bases stayed unmatched. There are 14 residues in the CDR3. CDR1 SNHLY and CDR2 FYNNEI come from the germline V gene. This CDR3 is CASMGLAGAGEQYF. CDR3 bases: TGTGCCAGCATGGGACTAGCGGGAGCCGGCGAGCAGTACTTC.

The V call is TRBV11-2, the J call TRBJ2-1, with D possibly being TRBD2 (6 bases). The length of the CDR3 is 15 residues. Germline CDR1 reads SGHAT; CDR2 reads FQNNGV. V dropped 3 bases and J dropped 4 bases, with 13 bases sitting between them. DNA of the CDR3: TGTGCCAGCAGCTTCGGGAGCGGTACTTACAATGAGCAGTTCTTC. It is translated as CASSFGSGTYNEQFF.

V and J are TRBV6-5 and TRBJ1-6; the D gene is possibly TRBD1 (5 bases). The CDR3 is 14 amino acids. Germline CDR1 and CDR2: MNHEY and SVGAGI. With 6 bases removed from V and 10 bases from J, the gap between germline ends came to 16 bases. This CDR3 reads CASSQTEQGSPLHF. The CDR3 DNA sequence: TGTGCCAGCAGCCAAACAGAGCAGGGCTCACCCCTCCACTTT.

DNA for the CDR3: TGTGCCAGCAGCTCGGGACAGGGCGACGGCACCGGGGAGCTGTTTTTT. Translating gives CASSSGQGDGTGELFF. The chain recombines TRBV7-6 with TRBJ2-2; 9 bases are shared with TRBD1. V shed 4 bases, J shed 4 bases, and the junction held 7 bases outside the gene matches. This CDR3 spans 16 amino acids. Germline V gives CDR1 SGHVS, CDR2 FNYEAQ.

V is TRBV19 and J is TRBJ1-1; 7 bases match TRBD1. CDR3 size: 14 residues. Germline values: CDR1 LNHDA, CDR2 SQIVND (reference sequence). After removal of 6 bases from V and 1 base from J, the junction contained 5 bases not matched to a gene. The CDR3 loop reads CASRETGPNTEAFF. The CDR3 coding sequence is TGTGCCAGTAGGGAGACAGGGCCGAACACTGAAGCTTTCTTT.

J is TRBJ1-1 and V is TRBV20-1; D is perhaps TRBD1 (6 bases). There are 15 residues in the CDR3. V gave up 3 bases and J gave up 0 bases, with 14 bases separating them. Germline V gene sequence: CDR1 DFQATT, CDR2 SNEGSKA (reference sequence). CDR3 residues: CSASLLQGMNTEAFF. The CDR3 nucleotides read TGCAGTGCTAGTTTGCTACAGGGAATGAACACTGAAGCTTTCTTT.

This clone came up once. V and J are TRBV6-1 and TRBJ2-7; a possible D gene is TRBD1 (6 bases). CDR3 size: 15 residues. Germline loops: CDR1 MNHNS, CDR2 SASEGT. The ends were cut back, 3 bases at V and 0 bases at J, with 12 bases in the middle. The CDR3 reads CASSEDSKSSYEQYF. CDR3 DNA: TGTGCCAGCAGTGAGGACAGCAAGAGCTCCTACGAGCAGTACTTC.

J is TRBJ1-5 and V is TRBV4-1; 8 bases are a match to TRBD1. V shed 6 bases and J 5 bases; nucleotides not matched to a gene: 6. Looked up from germline, CDR1 is MGHRA and CDR2 is YSYEKL. This CDR3 has 14 residues. In DNA, the CDR3 is TGCGCCAGCAGTCCCCAGGGGGCGTATCAGCCCCAGCATTTT. It yields the protein CASSPQGAYQPQHF.

The chain has TRBV6-4 and TRBJ2-1, with D maybe TRBD1 (6 bases). Trimming stripped 2 bases from V and 3 bases from J, with 11 bases between. The CDR3 consists of 15 residues. Per germline, CDR1 MRHNA and CDR2 SNTAGT. Written as DNA, the CDR3 is TGTGCCAGCAGTGACGAGACAGGAAGCTACAATGAGCAGTTCTTC. Translated: CASSDETGSYNEQFF.

The chain employs TRBV5-8 and TRBJ1-5; D may be TRBD1 (6 bases). The CDR3 is 12 amino acids. CDR1 and CDR2 (germline): SGHTS, YDEGEE. The germline V and J ends were trimmed by 9 bases and 3 bases, with 10 bases remaining between them. CDR3 in DNA: TGTGCCACAGGGGTGTACAATCAGCCCCAGCATTTT. This gives the protein CATGVYNQPQHF.

The chain is built from TRBV9 and TRBJ2-1; 8 bases map to TRBD2. The CDR3 contains 14 residues. The J segment lost 6 bases and the V segment lost 2 bases, leaving 4 bases of the junction unmatched. In germline, CDR1 is SGDLS, CDR2 YYNGEE. DNA for the CDR3: TGTGCCAGCAGCGTTAGCGGGGTCCCCAATGAGCAGTTCTTC. Translation gives CASSVSGVPNEQFF.